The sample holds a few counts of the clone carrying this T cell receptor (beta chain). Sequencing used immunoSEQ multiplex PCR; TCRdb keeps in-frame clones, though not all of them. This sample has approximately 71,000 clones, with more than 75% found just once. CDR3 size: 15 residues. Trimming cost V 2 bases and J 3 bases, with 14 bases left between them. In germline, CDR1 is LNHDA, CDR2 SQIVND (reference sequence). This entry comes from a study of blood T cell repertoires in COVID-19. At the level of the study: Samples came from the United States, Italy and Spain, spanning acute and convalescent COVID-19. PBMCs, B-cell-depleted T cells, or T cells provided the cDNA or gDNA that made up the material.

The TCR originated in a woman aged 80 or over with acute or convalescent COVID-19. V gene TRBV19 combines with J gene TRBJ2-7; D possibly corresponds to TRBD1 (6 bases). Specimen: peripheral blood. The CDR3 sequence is CASSIQGSILYEQYF. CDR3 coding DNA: TGTGCCAGTAGTATACAGGGGTCTATCCTCTACGAGCAGTACTTC.